The 21 T cell receptor beta chains below were found in one sample sequenced in a study of cytotoxic CD8 clonotypes in ibrutinib-treated CLL. The method was immunoSEQ multiplex PCR; TCRdb's version includes in-frame clones alone and lacks a portion of them. The sample shows approximately 150,000 clones, around three quarters of them seen only once. The sequencing here drew on PBMCs, taken after 12 months of ibrutinib treatment. All receptors derive from a human donor with chronic lymphocytic leukemia.

The count of this clone is one. This rearrangement joins TRBV18 to TRBJ2-2; 7 bases fit TRBD1. J gave up 2 bases and V 3 bases, and 3 bases lay outside the gene matches. CDR1 KGHSH and CDR2 LQKENI come from the germline V gene. This CDR3 region has 15 residues. CDR3 sequence (DNA): TGTGCCAGCTCACCGACAGGGCCCAACACCGGGGAGCTGTTTTTT. Amino acid sequence: CASSPTGPNTGELFF.

The J gene is TRBJ1-2, the V gene TRBV7-9; D uncertain. This CDR3 contains 12 residues. CDR1 and CDR2 from the germline V gene are SEHNR and FQNEAQ (reference sequence). Trimming cost V 1 base and J 6 bases, with 6 bases left between them. CDR3 sequence reads: CASSLGSDGYTF. For the CDR3, the DNA is TGTGCCAGCAGCTTAGGCTCAGATGGCTACACCTTC.

J is TRBJ1-1 and V is TRBV28; D not certain. V was shortened by 2 bases and J by 0 bases, with 10 bases between the two germline ends. Germline V gives CDR1 MDHEN, CDR2 SYDVKM. The CDR3 runs 15 residues. CDR3 nucleotides: TGTGCCAGCAGTTTAGGCCTGGGGATGAACACTGAAGCTTTCTTT. Residues: CASSLGLGMNTEAFF. Using reference TRBV28 and TRBJ1-1 for the parts outside the CDR3, the full variable domain is DVKVTQSSRYLVKRTGEKVFLECVQDMDHENMFWYRQDPGLGLRLIYFSYDVKMKEKGDIPEGYSVSREKKERFSLILESASTNQTSMYLCASSLGLGMNTEAFFGQGTRLTVV.

The CDR3 region is CASSTGTGSSTDTQYF. The CDR3 DNA sequence: TGCGCCAGCAGCACGGGGACAGGGTCTAGCACAGATACGCAGTATTTT. The chain couples TRBV5-1 to TRBJ2-3; 9 positions agree with TRBD1. The CDR3 runs 16 residues. V lost 4 bases and J lost 0; bases outside the gene matches: 6. Looked up from germline, CDR1 is SGHRS and CDR2 is YFSETQ.

This clone was found a few times. This chain joins TRBV9 and TRBJ2-1; possible D gene TRBD2, 5 bases. CDR1 and CDR2 (germline): SGDLS, YYNGEE. V lost 2 bases to trimming and J lost 2 bases, with 11 bases between them. CDR3 length: 15 residues. This CDR3 reads CASSVELVAYNEQFF. Written as DNA, the CDR3 is TGTGCCAGCAGCGTCGAACTAGTCGCCTACAATGAGCAGTTCTTC.

This clone was seen only a few times. The rearrangement uses TRBV6-1 and TRBJ2-2; tentative D call: TRBD1 (5 bases). The V and J ends lost 6 bases and 5 bases respectively, with 13 bases between them. The CDR3 spans 14 residues. Germline V gene lookup returns CDR1 MNHNS and CDR2 SASEGT. CDR3 protein: CASRIWAGTGELFF. The CDR3 bases are TGTGCCAGCAGGATTTGGGCAGGGACCGGGGAGCTGTTTTTT.

The chain has TRBV30 and TRBJ2-5; no clear D gene. The CDR3 contains 11 residues. Germline values: CDR1 GTSNPN, CDR2 SVGIG (reference sequence). V lost 7 bases to trimming and J lost 3 bases, with 9 bases between them. CDR3 DNA sequence: TGTGCCTTTTCTCTGAAAGAGACCCAGTACTTC. Translated: CAFSLKETQYF.

The chain joins TRBV7-2 to TRBJ1-5; no reliable D call. The V gene's germline CDR1 is SGHTA and CDR2 FQGNSA. The CDR3 is made up of 15 amino acids. V dropped 3 bases and J dropped 2 bases, with 11 bases sitting between them. CDR3 region: CASSFLMGGNQPQHF. The CDR3 DNA reads as TGTGCCAGCAGCTTTTTAATGGGAGGCAATCAGCCCCAGCATTTT.

In DNA form, the CDR3 reads TGTGCCAGCAACCTGTTAGGTAGTAGTTCACCCCTCCACTTT. This translates into CASNLLGSSSPLHF. The V gene is TRBV27, the J gene TRBJ1-6; D is unresolved. Trimming shortened V by 7 bases and J by 9 bases, and 16 bases separated the two germline ends. Per germline, CDR1 MNHEY and CDR2 SMNVEV (reference sequence). The CDR3 has 14 amino acids.

The rearrangement uses TRBV30 and TRBJ1-3; D uncertain. Deletions cut 7 bases from V and 3 bases from J, with 13 bases between. The CDR3 loop spans 13 amino acids. Germline loops: CDR1 GTSNPN, CDR2 SVGIG (reference sequence). The CDR3 DNA sequence: TGTGCCTCGACCCCGGATCTTGGAAACACCATATATTTT. Translation gives CASTPDLGNTIYF.

The rearrangement joins TRBV4-1 to TRBJ2-7; possible D gene TRBD2, 6 bases. The CDR3 runs 17 residues. Per the germline V gene, CDR1 is MGHRA and CDR2 is YSYEKL. V lost 2 bases and J 3 bases, leaving 20 bases between the germline ends. The CDR3 nucleotides read TGCGCCAGCAGCCAACTCTGGGGGAGCGGGCAACACTACGAGCAGTACTTC. Its translation: CASSQLWGSGQHYEQYF.

This clone has more than one count but fewer than ten. This chain uses TRBV5-1 with TRBJ1-2; 8 nucleotides match TRBD1. The J segment lost 4 bases and the V segment lost 0 bases, leaving 2 bases of the junction unmatched. CDR1 SGHRS and CDR2 YFSETQ come from the germline V gene. This CDR3 is built from 14 residues. The DNA of the CDR3 is TGCGCCAGCAGCTTGGGAGGACAGGGCTATGGCTACACCTTC. Encoded protein: CASSLGGQGYGYTF.

The chain is built from TRBV28 and TRBJ2-5; D ambiguous. This CDR3 comprises 14 residues. V was trimmed by 2 bases and J by 0 bases, leaving 7 bases between them. Germline V gene lookup returns CDR1 MDHEN and CDR2 SYDVKM. The CDR3 sequence: CASSLVGYQETQYF. DNA of the CDR3: TGTGCCAGCAGTTTAGTAGGGTACCAAGAGACCCAGTACTTC. The variable domain in full, with the rest retrieved from reference TRBV28 and TRBJ2-5, is DVKVTQSSRYLVKRTGEKVFLECVQDMDHENMFWYRQDPGLGLRLIYFSYDVKMKEKGDIPEGYSVSREKKERFSLILESASTNQTSMYLCASSLVGYQETQYFGPGTRLLVL.

The chain has TRBV18 and TRBJ2-1, with D tentatively TRBD1 (6 bases). Deletions cut 3 bases from V and 2 bases from J, with 17 bases between. CDR1 is KGHSH and CDR2 is LQKENI in the germline V gene. There are 17 residues in the CDR3. The chain's CDR3 is CASSPLGPGETYNEQFF. CDR3 DNA: TGTGCCAGCTCACCCCTCGGACCAGGGGAGACCTACAATGAGCAGTTCTTC.

The sample holds one count of this clone. Since the CDR3 does not end with the conserved phenylalanine or tryptophan, this likely comes from a read error. Because the CDR3's place on the DNA is in doubt, the DNA is left out and the CDR3 is given as listed by TCRdb. The chain uses TRBV27 and TRBJ1-5; TRBD1 is taken as the D call from the table, unchecked against the DNA. The germline gives CDR1 MNHEY, CDR2 SMNVEV (reference sequence). Both ends counted, the CDR3 spans 16 residues. The CDR3 loop reads CASSLSDRGNSAPAFR.

Note on this clone: Other DNA sequences in this sample translate to the same CDR3. The chain employs TRBV2 and TRBJ2-7; 7 nucleotides align to TRBD1. Germline-derived CDR1 and CDR2 are SNHLY and FYNNEI. After removal of 4 bases from V and 0 bases from J, the junction contained 0 bases not matched to a gene. This CDR3 spans 13 amino acids. This CDR3 is CASSGDSSYEQYF. The CDR3 DNA follows: TGTGCCAGCAGTGGGGACAGCTCCTACGAGCAGTACTTC.

Points on this clone: This may be a read error: a much more frequent sequence differs by one nucleotide. The chain recombines TRBV5-6 with TRBJ1-1, with TRBD1 as a possible D gene (5 bases). Germline loops: CDR1 SGHDT, CDR2 YYEEEE. V shed 2 bases and J shed 0 bases, with 8 bases lying between them. The CDR3 is 14 amino acids. CDR3 residues: CASSLEGMNTEAFF. In DNA, the CDR3 is TGTGCCAGCAGCTTAGAGGGGATGAACACTGAAGCTTTCTTT. The full variable domain, with the rest looked up from reference TRBV5-6 and TRBJ1-1, is DAGVTQSPTHLIKTRGQQVTLRCSPKSGHDTVSWYQQALGQGPQFIFQYYEEEERQRGNFPDRFSGHQFPNYSSELNVNALLLGDSALYLCASSLEGMNTEAFFGQGTRLTVV.

The chain has TRBV7-9 and TRBJ1-2; D not certain. Germline V gene lookup returns CDR1 SEHNR and CDR2 FQNEAQ (reference sequence). The CDR3 contains 15 residues. V was cut by 1 base and J by 5 bases, with 14 bases left in between. Here the CDR3 DNA reads TGTGCCAGCAGCTTAGATCGGGGAATCGGGTATGGCTACACCTTC. Translation gives CASSLDRGIGYGYTF.

Remarks on this clone: Additional DNA sequences in this sample encode the identical CDR3. The V gene is TRBV30, the J gene TRBJ2-7, with 7 bases lining up with TRBD2. The germline V gene has CDR1 GTSNPN and CDR2 SVGIG (reference sequence). The CDR3 consists of 14 residues. Losses at the gene ends were 0 bases for V and 3 bases for J; bases not matched to a gene: 5. The CDR3 sequence is CAWSVGGSDYEQYF. For the CDR3, the DNA is TGTGCCTGGAGTGTCGGGGGGAGTGACTACGAGCAGTACTTC.

The gene calls are TRBV6-5 and TRBJ2-3, with D tentatively TRBD2 (6 bases). The length of the CDR3 is 14 residues. In germline, CDR1 is MNHEY, CDR2 SVGAGI. The V end lost 7 bases, the J end lost 9 bases, and 20 bases lay between the germline ends. The CDR3 nucleotides read TGTGCCAGCATGCGGGGCTTCTCACATTCGACGCAGTATTTT. Protein product: CASMRGFSHSTQYF.

The J gene is TRBJ2-1, the V gene TRBV19; TRBD2 aligns across 12 bases. Germline assignment: CDR1 LNHDA and CDR2 SQIVND (reference sequence). This CDR3 has 16 residues. Trimming cost V 1 base and J 8 bases; bases outside gene matches: 6. As DNA, the CDR3 is TGTGCCAGTAGTATAGGGCTAGCGGGGGGGATTGATGAGCAGTTCTTC. Its protein product is CASSIGLAGGIDEQFF.